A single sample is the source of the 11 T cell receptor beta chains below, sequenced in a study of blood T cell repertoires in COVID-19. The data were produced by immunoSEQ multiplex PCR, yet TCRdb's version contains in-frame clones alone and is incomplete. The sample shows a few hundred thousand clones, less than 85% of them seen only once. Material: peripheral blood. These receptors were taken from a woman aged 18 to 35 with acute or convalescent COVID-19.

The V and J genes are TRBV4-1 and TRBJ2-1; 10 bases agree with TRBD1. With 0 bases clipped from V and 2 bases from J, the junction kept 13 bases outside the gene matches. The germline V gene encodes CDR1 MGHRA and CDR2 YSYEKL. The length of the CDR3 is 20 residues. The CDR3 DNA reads TGCGCCAGCAGCCAAGATCGAGGAACCGGACAGGGGGGTCCCTACAATGAGCAGTTCTTC. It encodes CASSQDRGTGQGGPYNEQFF.

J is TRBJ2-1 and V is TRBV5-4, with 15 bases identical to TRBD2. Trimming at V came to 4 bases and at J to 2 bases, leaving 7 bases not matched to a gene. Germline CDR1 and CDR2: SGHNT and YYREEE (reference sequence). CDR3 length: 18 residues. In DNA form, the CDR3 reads TGTGCCAGCAGCACCGGGACTAGCGGGAGGAGGACCTACAATGAGCAGTTCTTC. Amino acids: CASSTGTSGRRTYNEQFF. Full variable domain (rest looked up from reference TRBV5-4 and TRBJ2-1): ETGVTQSPTHLIKTRGQQVTLRCSSQSGHNTVSWYQQALGQGPQFIFQYYREEENGRGNFPPRFSGLQFPNYSSELNVNALELDDSALYLCASSTGTSGRRTYNEQFFGPGTRLTVL.

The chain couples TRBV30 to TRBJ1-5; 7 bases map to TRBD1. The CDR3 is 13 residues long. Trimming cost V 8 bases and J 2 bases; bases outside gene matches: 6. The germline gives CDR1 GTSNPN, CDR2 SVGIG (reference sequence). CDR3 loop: CALDREGNQPQHF. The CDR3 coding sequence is TGTGCCCTCGACAGGGAAGGCAATCAGCCCCAGCATTTT.

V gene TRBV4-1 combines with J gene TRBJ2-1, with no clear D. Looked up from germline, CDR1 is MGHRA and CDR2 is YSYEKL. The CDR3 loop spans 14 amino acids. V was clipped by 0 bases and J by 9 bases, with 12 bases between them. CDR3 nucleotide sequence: TGCGCCAGCAGCCAAGAAGTTAGTTTTCCTGAGCAGTTCTTC. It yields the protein CASSQEVSFPEQFF.

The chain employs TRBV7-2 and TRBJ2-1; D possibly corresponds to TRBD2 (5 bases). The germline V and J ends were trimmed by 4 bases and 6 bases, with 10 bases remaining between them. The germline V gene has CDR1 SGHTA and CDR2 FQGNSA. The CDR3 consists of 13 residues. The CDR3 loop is CASSWGETNEQFF. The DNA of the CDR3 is TGTGCCAGCAGCTGGGGAGAGACCAATGAGCAGTTCTTC.

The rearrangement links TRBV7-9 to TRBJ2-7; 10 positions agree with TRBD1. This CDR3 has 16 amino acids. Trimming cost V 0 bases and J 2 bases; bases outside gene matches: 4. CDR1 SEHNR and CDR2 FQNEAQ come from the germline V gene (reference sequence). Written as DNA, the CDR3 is TGTGCCAGCAGCTTAGCCGGGACAGGGGTTACCTACGAGCAGTACTTC. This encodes CASSLAGTGVTYEQYF. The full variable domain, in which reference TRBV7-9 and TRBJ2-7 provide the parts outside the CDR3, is DTGVSQNPRHKITKRGQNVTFRCDPISEHNRLYWYRQTLGQGPEFLTYFQNEAQLEKSRLLSDRFSAERPKGSFSTLEIQRTEQGDSAMYLCASSLAGTGVTYEQYFGPGTRLTVT.

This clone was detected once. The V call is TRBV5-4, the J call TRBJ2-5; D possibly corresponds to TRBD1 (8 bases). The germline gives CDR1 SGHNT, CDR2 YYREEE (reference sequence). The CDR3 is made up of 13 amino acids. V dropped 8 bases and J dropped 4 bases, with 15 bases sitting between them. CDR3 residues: CASFYRGGETQYF. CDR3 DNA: TGTGCCAGTTTCTACAGGGGGGGAGAGACCCAGTACTTC.

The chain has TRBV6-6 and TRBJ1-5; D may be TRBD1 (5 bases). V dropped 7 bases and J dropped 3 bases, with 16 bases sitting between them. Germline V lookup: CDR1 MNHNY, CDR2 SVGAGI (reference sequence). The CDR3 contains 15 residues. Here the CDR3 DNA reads TGTGCCAGCACCGAAAGCGGGGGACCCAATCAGCCCCAGCATTTT. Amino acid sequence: CASTESGGPNQPQHF.

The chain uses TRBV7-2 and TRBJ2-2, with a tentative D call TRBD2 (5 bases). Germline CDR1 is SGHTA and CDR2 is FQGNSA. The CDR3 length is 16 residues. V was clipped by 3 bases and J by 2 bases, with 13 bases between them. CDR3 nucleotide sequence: TGTGCCAGCAGCTTTTTTTGGAGCGGAAACACCGGGGAGCTGTTTTTT. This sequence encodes CASSFFWSGNTGELFF.

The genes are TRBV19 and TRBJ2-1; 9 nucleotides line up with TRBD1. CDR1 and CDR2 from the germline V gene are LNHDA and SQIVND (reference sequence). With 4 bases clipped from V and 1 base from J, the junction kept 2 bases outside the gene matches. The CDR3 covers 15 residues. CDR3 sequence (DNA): TGTGCCAGTAGTAGACAGGGGGAATCCTACAATGAGCAGTTCTTC. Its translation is CASSRQGESYNEQFF.

The CDR3 coding sequence is TGTGCCATCAGGGGGACAGGGGACAACTATGGCTACACCTTC. Encoded protein: CAIRGTGDNYGYTF. The rearrangement links TRBV10-3 to TRBJ1-2; 10 nucleotides align to TRBD1. The germline V gene has CDR1 ENHRY and CDR2 SYGVKD. The CDR3 runs 14 residues. The junction had 3 bases not matched to a gene; V was cut back by 6 bases and J by 2 bases.